A selection of T cell receptor beta chains follows, all from one sample in a study of cytomegalovirus exposure and HLA in healthy donors. Method: immunoSEQ multiplex PCR; TCRdb's copy keeps in-frame clones and lacks some. This table holds some 110,000 clones, roughly 66% found once. Sequencing was carried out using PBMCs. The source is a man aged 55 to 70 in good health and CMV-seropositive. Both conserved end residues are part of each CDR3. A D gene is named only where the DNA matches it firmly. Clone size appears in some rows only: once, few, many, or a class for an expanded clone.

abundance: .; j_gene: TRBJ2-7; v_gene: TRBV29-1; d_gene: TRBD1; CDR3aa: CSVDLGTGGYEQYF; CDR3nt: TGCAGCGTTGACCTTGGGACAGGTGGGTACGAGCAGTACTTC
abundance: .; j_gene: TRBJ2-1; v_gene: TRBV5-8; d_gene: TRBD1; CDR3aa: CASSPGTGRTNEQFF; CDR3nt: TGTGCCAGCAGCCCCGGGACAGGGAGGACGAATGAGCAGTTCTTC
abundance: .; j_gene: TRBJ2-7; v_gene: TRBV6-1; d_gene: .; CDR3aa: CASSHEISSYEQYF; CDR3nt: TGTGCCAGCAGTCACGAGATTAGCTCCTACGAGCAGTACTTC
abundance: .; j_gene: TRBJ1-1; v_gene: TRBV5-1; d_gene: TRBD1; CDR3aa: CASSPRPTGTNTEAFF; CDR3nt: TGCGCCAGCAGCCCCAGGCCGACAGGGACGAACACTGAAGCTTTCTTT
abundance: few; j_gene: TRBJ1-1; v_gene: TRBV19; d_gene: TRBD1; CDR3aa: CASRDRGLDTEAFF; CDR3nt: TGTGCCAGTAGGGACAGGGGCTTGGACACTGAAGCTTTCTTT
abundance: .; j_gene: TRBJ2-3; v_gene: TRBV7-9; d_gene: TRBD2; CDR3aa: CASSRGLAGGYMFPDTQYF; CDR3nt: TGTGCCAGCAGCCGGGGACTAGCGGGGGGGTATATGTTCCCAGATACGCAGTATTTT
abundance: .; j_gene: TRBJ1-3; v_gene: TRBV29-1; d_gene: TRBD1; CDR3aa: CSVEWTGAGNTIYF; CDR3nt: TGCAGCGTTGAATGGACAGGGGCTGGAAACACCATATATTTT
abundance: .; j_gene: TRBJ1-3; v_gene: TRBV18; d_gene: .; CDR3aa: CASSPSGSNTIYF; CDR3nt: TGTGCCAGCTCACCTAGTGGTTCAAACACCATATATTTT
abundance: few; j_gene: TRBJ2-7; v_gene: TRBV6-1; d_gene: TRBD2; CDR3aa: CASSEAGTRSYEQYF; CDR3nt: TGTGCCAGCAGTGAAGCGGGGACTAGAAGCTATGAGCAGTACTTC
abundance: few; j_gene: TRBJ1-2; v_gene: TRBV10-2; d_gene: TRBD1; CDR3aa: CASSIQGGGYTF; CDR3nt: TGCGCCAGCAGTATACAGGGGGGGGGCTACACCTTC
abundance: .; j_gene: TRBJ1-2; v_gene: TRBV6-1; d_gene: TRBD1; CDR3aa: CASSEFWTGGGHGYTF; CDR3nt: TGTGCCAGCAGTGAATTTTGGACAGGGGGGGGGCATGGCTACACCTTC
abundance: .; j_gene: TRBJ2-5; v_gene: TRBV7-2; d_gene: .; CDR3aa: CASSAQRGWLETQYF; CDR3nt: TGTGCCAGCAGCGCCCAGAGGGGGTGGCTAGAGACCCAGTACTTC
abundance: .; j_gene: TRBJ2-3; v_gene: TRBV2; d_gene: .; CDR3aa: CASRPGGWRTDTQYF; CDR3nt: TGTGCCAGCAGGCCGGGGGGCTGGCGCACAGATACGCAGTATTTT
abundance: few; j_gene: TRBJ1-1; v_gene: TRBV5-1; d_gene: .; CDR3aa: CASSLQAVNTEAFF; CDR3nt: TGCGCCAGCAGCCTACAGGCCGTGAACACTGAAGCTTTCTTT
abundance: few; j_gene: TRBJ1-2; v_gene: TRBV5-4; d_gene: TRBD1; CDR3aa: CASSSGDSPYGYTF; CDR3nt: TGTGCCAGCAGCTCGGGGGACAGCCCTTATGGCTACACCTTC
abundance: few; j_gene: TRBJ1-5; v_gene: TRBV27; d_gene: TRBD1; CDR3aa: CASSPLQGHQPQHF; CDR3nt: TGTGCCAGCAGTCCGTTACAGGGGCATCAGCCCCAGCATTTT
abundance: once; j_gene: TRBJ2-2; v_gene: TRBV5-1; d_gene: TRBD1; CDR3aa: CASSDRGDTGELFF; CDR3nt: TGCGCCAGCAGTGACAGGGGCGACACCGGGGAGCTGTTTTTT
abundance: .; j_gene: TRBJ2-2; v_gene: TRBV28; d_gene: .; CDR3aa: CASSPFPRHAYGELFF; CDR3nt: TGTGCCAGCAGTCCCTTTCCCCGCCACGCGTACGGGGAGCTGTTTTTT
abundance: few; j_gene: TRBJ2-3; v_gene: TRBV27; d_gene: .; CDR3aa: CASSRAGPDTQYF; CDR3nt: TGTGCCAGCAGCCGGGCAGGGCCAGATACGCAGTATTTT
abundance: few; j_gene: TRBJ1-4; v_gene: TRBV4-1; d_gene: .; CDR3aa: CASSHPPLGRRNEKLFF; CDR3nt: TGCGCCAGCAGCCATCCCCCTCTGGGGCGTCGGAATGAAAAACTGTTTTTT
abundance: .; j_gene: TRBJ1-4; v_gene: TRBV9; d_gene: .; CDR3aa: CASSVADFPVAGKKLFF; CDR3nt: TGTGCCAGCAGCGTAGCGGACTTCCCAGTAGCTGGTAAAAAACTGTTTTTT
abundance: .; j_gene: TRBJ2-1; v_gene: TRBV6-5; d_gene: TRBD2; CDR3aa: CASWASGVNEQFF; CDR3nt: TGTGCCAGCTGGGCTAGCGGGGTCAATGAGCAGTTCTTC
abundance: .; j_gene: TRBJ2-2; v_gene: TRBV5-1; d_gene: TRBD2; CDR3aa: CASGGTSFTGELFF; CDR3nt: TGCGCCAGCGGGGGGACTAGCTTTACCGGGGAGCTGTTTTTT
abundance: .; j_gene: TRBJ1-5; v_gene: TRBV28; d_gene: .; CDR3aa: CGSQDRFWQPQHF; CDR3nt: TGTGGATCCCAGGATCGGTTTTGGCAGCCCCAGCATTTT
abundance: few; j_gene: TRBJ1-6; v_gene: TRBV2; d_gene: TRBD1; CDR3aa: CASSSRQGMNSPLHF; CDR3nt: TGTGCCAGCAGTAGTAGACAGGGAATGAATTCACCCCTCCACTTT
abundance: .; j_gene: TRBJ1-1; v_gene: TRBV29-1; d_gene: .; CDR3aa: CSVDRGTEAFF; CDR3nt: TGCAGCGTTGACCGCGGAACTGAAGCTTTCTTT
abundance: .; j_gene: TRBJ1-1; v_gene: TRBV14; d_gene: .; CDR3aa: CASSLQGNTEAFF; CDR3nt: TGTGCCAGCAGCCTACAGGGTAACACTGAAGCTTTCTTT
abundance: .; j_gene: TRBJ1-2; v_gene: TRBV29-1; d_gene: .; CDR3aa: CSVEETGGGYGYTF; CDR3nt: TGCAGCGTTGAAGAGACGGGGGGCGGCTATGGCTACACCTTC
abundance: .; j_gene: TRBJ1-1; v_gene: TRBV7-9; d_gene: TRBD1; CDR3aa: CASSSGGHTRTEAFF; CDR3nt: TGTGCCAGCAGCTCAGGGGGACATACGAGAACTGAAGCTTTCTTT
abundance: once; j_gene: TRBJ2-7; v_gene: TRBV6-5; d_gene: TRBD2; CDR3aa: CASSSSGGYEQYF; CDR3nt: TGTGCCAGCAGCTCTAGCGGGGGTTACGAGCAGTACTTC
abundance: .; j_gene: TRBJ2-7; v_gene: TRBV25-1; d_gene: TRBD2; CDR3aa: CASSASFFSGGPVYEQYF; CDR3nt: TGTGCCAGCAGTGCCTCATTCTTTAGCGGGGGGCCGGTATACGAGCAGTACTTC
abundance: .; j_gene: TRBJ2-3; v_gene: TRBV5-1; d_gene: .; CDR3aa: CASGQTAPQDTQYF; CDR3nt: TGCGCCAGCGGCCAGACAGCTCCCCAAGATACGCAGTATTTT
abundance: .; j_gene: TRBJ1-5; v_gene: TRBV6-5; d_gene: TRBD1; CDR3aa: CASSYLFDRAHQHF; CDR3nt: TGTGCCAGCAGTTACTTATTCGACAGGGCGCACCAGCATTTT
abundance: .; j_gene: TRBJ1-5; v_gene: TRBV28; d_gene: TRBD1; CDR3aa: CASSSHRGQPQHF; CDR3nt: TGTGCCAGCAGTTCCCACAGGGGGCAGCCCCAGCATTTT
abundance: few; j_gene: TRBJ2-1; v_gene: TRBV7-9; d_gene: .; CDR3aa: CASSSSPTEQFF; CDR3nt: TGTGCCAGCAGCTCCTCTCCGACAGAGCAGTTCTTC
abundance: .; j_gene: TRBJ2-3; v_gene: TRBV7-9; d_gene: TRBD2; CDR3aa: CASSSTSPSTDTQYF; CDR3nt: TGTGCCAGCAGCTCGACTAGCCCAAGCACAGATACGCAGTATTTT
abundance: .; j_gene: TRBJ1-1; v_gene: TRBV20-1; d_gene: .; CDR3aa: CSSSSNTEAFF; CDR3nt: TGCAGTTCCTCTAGTAACACTGAAGCTTTCTTT
abundance: .; j_gene: TRBJ1-2; v_gene: TRBV18; d_gene: .; CDR3aa: CASSPEGDADYGYTF; CDR3nt: TGTGCCAGCTCACCAGAAGGGGATGCCGACTATGGCTACACCTTC
abundance: once; j_gene: TRBJ2-1; v_gene: TRBV19; d_gene: .; CDR3aa: CASSIWGVEQFF; CDR3nt: TGTGCCAGTAGTATATGGGGGGTCGAGCAGTTCTTC
abundance: .; j_gene: TRBJ1-5; v_gene: TRBV21-1; d_gene: .; CDR3aa: CASSKHSNQPQHF; CDR3nt: TGTGCCAGCAGCAAACATAGCAATCAGCCCCAGCATTTT